This T cell receptor (beta chain) is from a study of long-term antiretroviral therapy in people with HIV. The CDR3 is made up of 14 amino acids. V lost 3 bases to trimming and J lost 6 bases; unmatched junction nucleotides: 4. CDR1 and CDR2 (germline): MNHEY, SVGAGI. The authors ran the immunoSEQ assay, v3.0, at survey level. Using immunoSEQ multiplex PCR, the repertoire was profiled, and TCRdb retains in-frame clones only, with some absent. The table has more than 30,000 clones, about 83% seen once. The sample consisted of unsorted PBMCs, taken 0.4 years before starting antiretroviral therapy. The chain uses TRBV6-5 and TRBJ2-4, with 8 nucleotides matching TRBD2. This TCR derives from a man aged 18 to 30 with HIV. The CDR3 reads CASSYDLAGNIQYF. The DNA for the CDR3 is TGTGCCAGCAGTTATGATCTAGCGGGAAACATTCAGTACTTC.